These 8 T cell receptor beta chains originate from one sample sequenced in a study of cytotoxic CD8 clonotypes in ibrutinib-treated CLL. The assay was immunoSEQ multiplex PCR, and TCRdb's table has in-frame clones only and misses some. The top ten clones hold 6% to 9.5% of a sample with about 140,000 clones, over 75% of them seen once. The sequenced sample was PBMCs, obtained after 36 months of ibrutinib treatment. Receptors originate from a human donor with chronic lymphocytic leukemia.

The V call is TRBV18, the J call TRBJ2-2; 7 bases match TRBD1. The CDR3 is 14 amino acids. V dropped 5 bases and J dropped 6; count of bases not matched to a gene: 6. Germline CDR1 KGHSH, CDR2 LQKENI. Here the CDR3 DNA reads TGTGCCAGCTCATCAAACAGGGGTGCCGGGGAGCTGTTTTTT. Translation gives CASSSNRGAGELFF.

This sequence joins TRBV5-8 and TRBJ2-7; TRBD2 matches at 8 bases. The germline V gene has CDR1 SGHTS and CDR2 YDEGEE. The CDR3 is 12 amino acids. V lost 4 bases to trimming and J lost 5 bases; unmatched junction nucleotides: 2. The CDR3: CASSPGGDEQYF. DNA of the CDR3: TGTGCCAGCAGCCCGGGGGGGGACGAGCAGTACTTC.

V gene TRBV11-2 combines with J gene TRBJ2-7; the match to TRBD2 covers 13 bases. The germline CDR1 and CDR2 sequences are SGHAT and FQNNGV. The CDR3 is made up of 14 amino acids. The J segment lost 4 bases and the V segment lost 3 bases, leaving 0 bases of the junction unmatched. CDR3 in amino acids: CASSLGLAGYEQYF. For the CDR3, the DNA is TGTGCCAGCAGCTTGGGACTAGCGGGATACGAGCAGTACTTC.

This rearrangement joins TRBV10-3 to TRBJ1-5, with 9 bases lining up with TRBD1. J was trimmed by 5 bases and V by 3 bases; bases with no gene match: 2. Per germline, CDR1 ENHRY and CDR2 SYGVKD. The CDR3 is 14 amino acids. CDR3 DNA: TGTGCCATCAGTGATGGACAGGGGCATCAGCCCCAGCATTTT. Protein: CAISDGQGHQPQHF.

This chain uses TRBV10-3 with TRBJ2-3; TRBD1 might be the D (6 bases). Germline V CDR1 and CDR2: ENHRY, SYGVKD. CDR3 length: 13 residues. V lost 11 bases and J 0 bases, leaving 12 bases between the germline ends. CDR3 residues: CASGASSTDTQYF. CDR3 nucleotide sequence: TGTGCCTCAGGGGCTTCTAGCACAGATACGCAGTATTTT.

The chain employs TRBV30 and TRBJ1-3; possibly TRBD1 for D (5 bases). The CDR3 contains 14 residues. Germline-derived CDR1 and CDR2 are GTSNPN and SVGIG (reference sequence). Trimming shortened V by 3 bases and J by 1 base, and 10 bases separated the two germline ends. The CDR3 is CAWSPGLSGNTIYF. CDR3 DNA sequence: TGTGCCTGGAGCCCAGGGCTTTCTGGAAACACCATATATTTT.

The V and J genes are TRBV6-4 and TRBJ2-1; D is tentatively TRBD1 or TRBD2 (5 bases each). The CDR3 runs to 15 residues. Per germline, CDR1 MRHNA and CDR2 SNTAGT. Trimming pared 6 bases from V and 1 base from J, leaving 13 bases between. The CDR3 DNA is TGTGCCAGCAGAGAGGGGCGATGTTCCTACAATGAGCAGTTCTTC. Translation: CASREGRCSYNEQFF.

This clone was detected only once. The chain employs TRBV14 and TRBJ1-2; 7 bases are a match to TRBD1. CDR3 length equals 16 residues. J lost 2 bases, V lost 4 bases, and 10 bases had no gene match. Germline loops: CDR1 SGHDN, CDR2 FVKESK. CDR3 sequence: CASSRWTGRTNYGYTF. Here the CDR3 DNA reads TGTGCCAGCAGCCGCTGGACAGGAAGAACCAACTATGGCTACACCTTC.